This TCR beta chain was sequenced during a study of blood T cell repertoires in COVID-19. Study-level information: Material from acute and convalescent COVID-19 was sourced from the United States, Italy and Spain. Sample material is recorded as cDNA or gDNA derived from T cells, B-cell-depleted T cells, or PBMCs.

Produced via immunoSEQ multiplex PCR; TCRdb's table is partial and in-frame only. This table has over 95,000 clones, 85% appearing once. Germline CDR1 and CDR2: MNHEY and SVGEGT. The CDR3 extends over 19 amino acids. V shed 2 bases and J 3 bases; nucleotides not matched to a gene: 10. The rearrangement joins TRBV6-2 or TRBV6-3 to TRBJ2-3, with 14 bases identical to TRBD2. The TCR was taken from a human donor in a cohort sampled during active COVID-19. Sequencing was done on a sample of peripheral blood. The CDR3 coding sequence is TGTGCCAGCAGTTACCGACCGGGGACTAGCGGGGGCCTAACAGATACGCAGTATTTT. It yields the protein CASSYRPGTSGGLTDTQYF.